This TCR beta chain is drawn from a study of molecular identifiers for immune sequencing clone quantification. TCRdb independently ran MiXCR on the PCR reads; one entry per CDR3 protein. The sample includes around 100,000 distinct CDR3 sequences, around 33% of them seen just once. This clonotype was detected a few times. The antigen is unknown. Using a CD8+CD4-CCR7+CD45RA+ phenotype, naive CD8 T cells were sorted. Study-wide results and limits: A shared barcode on identical TCR molecules could lead to underestimated sizes for highly expanded clones.

The sequence was collected from a human donor in good health. Some libraries in this study had Jurkat cell RNA spiked in. The material sequenced was naive CD8+ T cells from blood, with Jurkat cell RNA spiked in. Subset defined: FACS-sorted CD8+CD4-CCR7+CD45RA+ naive T cells.

The CDR3 DNA follows: TGCGCCAGCAGCTTGAAAACTAGCATGGAGTCCGGGGAGCTGTTTTTT. Translation gives CASSLKTSMESGELFF. V usage is TRBV5-1 and J usage is TRBJ2-2, with D perhaps matching TRBD2 (6 bases). Trimming shortened V by 1 base and J by 6 bases, and 16 bases separated the two germline ends. CDR1 is SGHRS and CDR2 is YFSETQ in the germline V gene. The CDR3 contains 16 residues.